This T cell receptor beta chain was recovered during a study of regulatory dendritic cells for organ transplantation. Using immunoSEQ multiplex PCR, the repertoire was profiled, and TCRdb retains in-frame clones only, with some absent. Of around 19,000 clones listed, over 75% are singletons. CDR3 size: 15 residues. With V trimmed by 6 bases and J by 6 bases, 6 bases remained unmatched. Per germline, CDR1 SNHLY and CDR2 FYNNEI. CFSE-labeled sorted T cells met regulatory or mature dendritic cells for around five days. FACS sorted CD4+ or CD8+ T cells into CD45RA+ naive and CD45RO+ memory. Comment on this clone: Its antigen is undetermined.

The origin of this receptor is a human donor in good health. The sequencing input was memory CD4+ T cells from blood cultured with regulatory dendritic cells. Subset described: CD45RO+ memory T cells. V is TRBV2 and J is TRBJ2-1, with 12 bases aligning to TRBD2. The CDR3 loop is CASSAGLAGTNEQFF. The CDR3 bases are TGTGCCAGCAGCGCCGGACTAGCGGGAACCAATGAGCAGTTCTTC.